The rows below give T cell receptor beta chains drawn from one sample of a study of glioma-infiltrating T cells after dendritic cell vaccination. Only in-frame clones appear in the TCRdb table, and some are missing; sequencing was by immunoSEQ multiplex PCR. The top ten hold 2% to 2.5% of the sample, which has some 90,000 clones, roughly 77% seen once. The sequences come from blood, collected after dendritic cell vaccination. Receptors were obtained from a human donor with glioblastoma. Both conserved end residues are part of each CDR3. The D gene is left open where the match is weak. Rows give clone size only sometimes, using once, few, many, or a class for an expanded clone.

j_call v_call clone_size d_call cdr3_aa cdr3_nt
TRBJ1-1 TRBV7-3 - - CASSRVGGTRGWSDTEAFF TGTGCCAGCAGCCGGGTGGGCGGGACTCGTGGGTGGTCGGACACTGAAGCTTTCTTT
TRBJ2-5 TRBV4-1 - TRBD2 CASSQRLGLAGGQETQYF TGCGCCAGCAGCCAGAGACTGGGACTAGCGGGAGGCCAAGAGACCCAGTACTTC
TRBJ1-2 TRBV19 - TRBD1 CASSGTGALIYGYTF TGTGCCAGTAGTGGGACAGGCGCTCTAATTTATGGCTACACCTTC
TRBJ2-7 TRBV7-2 - - CASSSQGSYEQYF TGTGCCAGCAGCTCTCAGGGATCCTACGAGCAGTACTTC
TRBJ1-3 TRBV5-1 - - CASSLEPGSGNTIYF TGCGCCAGCAGCTTGGAGCCAGGCTCTGGAAACACCATATATTTT
TRBJ1-2 TRBV29-1 - - CSLESERGGYTF TGCAGCCTAGAATCTGAACGGGGTGGCTACACCTTC
TRBJ2-7 TRBV9 once - CASSVDQGTVYEQYF TGTGCCAGCAGCGTAGATCAGGGTACCGTCTACGAGCAGTACTTC
TRBJ1-2 TRBV5-1 - TRBD1 CASSLEMAGGYGYTF TGCGCCAGCAGCTTGGAGATGGCAGGGGGCTATGGCTACACCTTC
TRBJ1-2 TRBV29-1 - - CSALRGGYTF TGCAGCGCCCTAAGGGGGGGCTACACCTTC
TRBJ2-5 TRBV5-1 - - CASSPGTVRGLRETQYF TGCGCCAGCAGCCCTGGGACCGTAAGGGGGTTAAGGGAGACCCAGTACTTC
TRBJ1-5 TRBV21-1 few - CASSKFSERGGQPQHF TGTGCCAGCAGCAAGTTTTCAGAGAGGGGGGGTCAGCCCCAGCATTTT
TRBJ2-5 TRBV7-8 - TRBD2 CASSDRLLAGETQYF TGTGCCAGCAGCGACCGACTACTAGCGGGAGAGACCCAGTACTTC
TRBJ2-5 TRBV25-1 once - CASSEGGLAQETQYF TGTGCCAGCAGTGAGGGGGGGCTTGCGCAAGAGACCCAGTACTTC
TRBJ1-1 TRBV18 - - CASSPVQAEWTEAFF TGTGCCAGCTCACCAGTACAGGCAGAGTGGACTGAAGCTTTCTTT
TRBJ2-3 TRBV7-2 - - CASSSTGGADTQYF TGTGCCAGCAGCTCCACGGGGGGCGCAGATACGCAGTATTTT
TRBJ2-4 TRBV5-1 - TRBD1 CASSLIGTGDSKNIQYF TGCGCCAGCAGCTTGATAGGGACAGGGGATTCCAAAAACATTCAGTACTTC
TRBJ2-2 TRBV7-6 - - CASSLKPLRGGTGELFF TGTGCCAGCAGCTTAAAACCGTTACGAGGGGGCACCGGGGAGCTGTTTTTT
TRBJ1-1 TRBV2 - TRBD1 CASLPQGGAGTEAFF TGTGCCAGCCTACCCCAGGGGGGAGCAGGCACTGAAGCTTTCTTT
TRBJ1-6 TRBV5-1 - TRBD1 CASSFLPRDSSNSPLHF TGCGCCAGCAGCTTTTTACCCCGGGACAGTTCAAATTCACCCCTCCACTTT
TRBJ2-5 TRBV6-5 - - CASSYGRGGWKETQYF TGTGCCAGCAGTTATGGCAGGGGTGGATGGAAGGAGACCCAGTACTTC
TRBJ1-5 TRBV19 - - CASSIERWTDYQPQHF TGTGCCAGTAGTATAGAAAGATGGACAGATTATCAGCCCCAGCATTTT
TRBJ2-7 TRBV5-1 - TRBD1 CASSITTGPEQYF TGCGCCAGCAGTATAACGACAGGGCCCGAGCAGTACTTC